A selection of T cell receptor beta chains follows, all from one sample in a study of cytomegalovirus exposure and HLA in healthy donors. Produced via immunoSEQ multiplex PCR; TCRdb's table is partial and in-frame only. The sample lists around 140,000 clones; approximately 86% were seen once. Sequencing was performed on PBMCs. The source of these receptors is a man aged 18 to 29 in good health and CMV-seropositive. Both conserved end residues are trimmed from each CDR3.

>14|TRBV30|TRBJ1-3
AWSVWGGNSGNTIY
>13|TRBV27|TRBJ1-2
ASSLHQGNLYGYT
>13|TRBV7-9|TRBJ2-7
ASSLTGVHSYEQY
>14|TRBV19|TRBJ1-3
ASKGTGSLSGNTIY
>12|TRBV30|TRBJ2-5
AWTGAGDWETQY
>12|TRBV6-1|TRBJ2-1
ASSEATGESEQF
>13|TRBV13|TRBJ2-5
ASSYRGSLEETQY
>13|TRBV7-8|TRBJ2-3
ASTLAGGRTDTQY
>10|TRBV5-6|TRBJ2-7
ASSLDGYEQY
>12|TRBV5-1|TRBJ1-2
ASSHGTGGWGYT